Only a few counts were recorded for the clone carrying this T cell receptor beta chain. What it binds is not known. Germline is not matched at one junction end, which may reflect a read error. Germline CDR1 SGHTS, CDR2 YDEGEE. CDR3 length equals 14 residues. This record comes from a study of fetal regulatory T cell absence and autoimmunity. Findings and limits, study-wide: Compared with cord blood, pancreas showed oligoclonal TCR enrichment, some clones over 80-fold. Broadly similar TRB gene family usage was seen in pancreas and cord blood.

This was a survey-level run. Data came from immunoSEQ multiplex PCR; TCRdb stores just in-frame clones and leaves some out. The data hold about 95,000 clones, with around 72% observed a single time. The rearrangement links TRBV5-8 to TRBJ1-1; D not certain. The receptor was isolated from a male donor with IPEX syndrome. The specimen was pancreas tissue. The CDR3 sequence is CASSLGWANTEAFF. The CDR3, as DNA: TGTGCCAGCAGTTTGGGCTGGGCGAACACTGAAGCTTTCTTT.